The 31 T cell receptor beta chains listed next were all sequenced from one sample in a study of shared clonotypes between healthy human individuals. Naive CD8 cells were CD45RO-negative, positively selected for CCR7, excluding terminally differentiated effector memory CD45RA+ cells. Generated by immunoSEQ multiplex PCR, the TCRdb table keeps only in-frame clones and is missing some. The sample holds some 2.1 million clones, just over 90% seen once. The sample consisted of naive CD8+ T cells from PBMCs. The receptors derive from a man between 18 and 35 years old in good health. Some clones in this sample may be carry-over from other donors' samples.

The chain is built from TRBV27 and TRBJ2-2; D possibly corresponds to TRBD2 (6 bases). V was clipped by 5 bases and J by 2 bases, with 12 bases between them. The length of the CDR3 is 15 residues. Looked up from germline, CDR1 is MNHEY and CDR2 is SMNVEV (reference sequence). CDR3: CASSLLRGNTGELFF. CDR3 DNA sequence: TGTGCCAGCAGTCTCTTGCGGGGAAACACCGGGGAGCTGTTTTTT.

This clone was seen only once. V and J are TRBV7-9 and TRBJ2-1; 15 bases are shared with TRBD2. CDR1 and CDR2 from the germline V gene are SEHNR and FQNEAQ (reference sequence). CDR3 length: 17 amino acids. With 5 bases clipped from V and 9 bases from J, the junction kept 11 bases outside the gene matches. In DNA, the CDR3 is TGTGCCAGCAGCCAACGGACTAGCGGGAGGGCAGACGGTGAGCAGTTCTTC. This translates into CASSQRTSGRADGEQFF.

The chain is built from TRBV5-1 and TRBJ1-3; D not resolved. CDR1 is SGHRS and CDR2 is YFSETQ in the germline V gene. V was cut by 3 bases and J by 8 bases, with 9 bases left in between. The CDR3 is 12 amino acids. The CDR3 nucleotides are TGCGCCAGCAGCTGGAACGGAGACACCATATATTTT. It yields the protein CASSWNGDTIYF.

Written as DNA, the CDR3 is TGTGCCAGCTCACCAGGACTAGCTGGTTCCAATGAGCAGTTCTTC. This sequence encodes CASSPGLAGSNEQFF. The chain joins TRBV18 to TRBJ2-1, with TRBD2 matching 8 bases. Germline V gene data show CDR1 as KGHSH and CDR2 as LQKENI. Trimming took 2 bases from V and 6 from J; bases not matched to a gene: 6. There are 15 residues in the CDR3.

The count of this clone is one. CDR3 residues: CASSPPAVPYEQYF. CDR3 bases: TGTGCCAGCAGTCCCCCAGCGGTACCCTACGAGCAGTACTTC. The chain uses TRBV2 and TRBJ2-7; TRBD2 is a possible D gene (5 bases). The V end was cut by 5 bases, the J end by 2 bases, with 13 bases between. Germline CDR1 and CDR2: SNHLY and FYNNEI. This CDR3 has 14 residues.

In regard to this clone: The same CDR3 can be traced to other DNA sequences in this sample. The chain couples TRBV27 to TRBJ1-1, with a weak D call TRBD1 (6 bases). The V gene's germline CDR1 is MNHEY and CDR2 SMNVEV (reference sequence). V was pared by 2 bases and J by 6 bases, with 7 bases between. The CDR3 totals 12 residues. The CDR3 reads CASSLRGAEAFF. The CDR3 coding sequence is TGTGCCAGCAGTTTAAGGGGGGCTGAAGCTTTCTTT.

The chain combines TRBV5-6 with TRBJ2-4; TRBD1 might be the D (5 bases). The CDR3 consists of 15 residues. Germline V gene lookup returns CDR1 SGHDT and CDR2 YYEEEE. The V and J ends lost 1 base and 0 bases respectively, with 8 bases between them. DNA for the CDR3: TGTGCCAGCAGCTTGATGACAGCAGCCAAAAACATTCAGTACTTC. Protein product: CASSLMTAAKNIQYF.

In DNA form, the CDR3 reads TGTGCCAGCAGCATACCGGGACTAGCGGGAGCCGAAGATACGCAGTATTTT. It codes for CASSIPGLAGAEDTQYF. This rearrangement joins TRBV5-6 to TRBJ2-3; 14 nucleotides agree with TRBD2. The CDR3 sequence is 17 residues long. Germline trimming cut 4 bases from V and 5 bases from J; bases unmatched to any gene: 9. Germline assignment: CDR1 SGHDT and CDR2 YYEEEE.

The chain combines TRBV5-4 with TRBJ2-2; the match to TRBD2 covers 10 bases. The length of the CDR3 is 17 residues. The germline CDR1 and CDR2 sequences are SGHNT and YYREEE (reference sequence). V lost 9 bases, J lost 6 bases, and 17 bases stayed unmatched. The CDR3, as DNA: TGTGCCACCAAGGGGGCTAGCGGGAGATTTTTATCCGGGGAGCTGTTTTTT. Encoded protein: CATKGASGRFLSGELFF. Using reference TRBV5-4 and TRBJ2-2 for the parts outside the CDR3, the full variable domain is ETGVTQSPTHLIKTRGQQVTLRCSSQSGHNTVSWYQQALGQGPQFIFQYYREEENGRGNFPPRFSGLQFPNYSSELNVNALELDDSALYLCATKGASGRFLSGELFFGEGSRLTVL.

The CDR3 coding sequence is TGTGCCAGCAGCCAAGATCCCAAATACGAGCAGTACTTC. Amino acids: CASSQDPKYEQYF. The chain couples TRBV4-2 to TRBJ2-7; D is uncertain. The CDR3 is made up of 13 amino acids. Germline values: CDR1 LGHNA, CDR2 YNFKEQ. V dropped 0 bases and J dropped 4 bases, with 7 bases sitting between them.

Regarding this clone: This CDR3 is also generated by other DNA sequences in the sample. V is TRBV5-1 and J is TRBJ1-3; a possible D gene is TRBD1 (5 bases). CDR3 length: 15 residues. V was cut by 0 bases and J by 2 bases, with 9 bases left in between. Germline CDR1 SGHRS, CDR2 YFSETQ. DNA for the CDR3: TGCGCCAGCAGCTTGGGGACGGGGGCTGGAAACACCATATATTTT. Encoded protein: CASSLGTGAGNTIYF.

This CDR3 reads CASSLHGRDGYTF. CDR3 bases: TGTGCCAGCAGTTTACACGGCAGGGATGGCTACACCTTC. This chain joins TRBV27 and TRBJ1-2; D might be TRBD1 (5 bases). V was cut by 2 bases and J by 6 bases, with 10 bases left in between. The CDR3 has 13 residues. CDR1 is MNHEY, CDR2 SMNVEV, per germline (reference sequence).

The chain couples TRBV19 to TRBJ2-7; TRBD1 matches at 9 bases. Looked up from germline, CDR1 is LNHDA and CDR2 is SQIVND (reference sequence). V shed 8 bases and J 5 bases; nucleotides not matched to a gene: 1. CDR3 length equals 11 residues. CDR3 nucleotide sequence: TGTGCCAGTGGACAGGGGAACGAGCAGTACTTC. Translation: CASGQGNEQYF.

Note on this clone: This sample also contains other DNA sequences that code for the same CDR3. The CDR3 coding sequence is TGCAGCGTTGTTGGAGGGAGGTCCTACGAGCAGTACTTC. Protein sequence: CSVVGGRSYEQYF. The gene calls are TRBV29-1 and TRBJ2-7, with D tentatively TRBD2 (6 bases). The CDR3 consists of 13 residues. Per the germline V gene, CDR1 is SQVTM and CDR2 is ANQGSEA. Trimming removed 4 bases at V and 1 base at J, with 11 bases between.

Of note for this clone: Other DNA sequences in the sample encode the same CDR3. The chain carries TRBV9 and TRBJ2-3, with TRBD2 matching over 7 bases. The V segment lost 3 bases and the J segment 0 bases; nucleotides outside the gene matches: 4. The CDR3 consists of 15 residues. The V gene's germline CDR1 is SGDLS and CDR2 YYNGEE. For the CDR3, the DNA is TGTGCCAGCAGCGCCAGCGGGATTAGCACAGATACGCAGTATTTT. Its protein is CASSASGISTDTQYF.

CDR3 in amino acids: CASSQERSYGSRKSYEQYF. The DNA of the CDR3 is TGCGCCAGCAGCCAAGAGAGAAGTTACGGGAGTAGGAAATCCTACGAGCAGTACTTC. The gene calls are TRBV4-3 and TRBJ2-7; tentatively, D is TRBD2 (6 bases). V gave up 0 bases and J gave up 1 base, with 22 bases separating them. Germline CDR1 LGHNA, CDR2 YSLEER. The CDR3 has 19 amino acids.

The rearrangement uses TRBV4-1 and TRBJ2-7; D possibly corresponds to TRBD2 (6 bases). The CDR3 has 14 amino acids. The germline gives CDR1 MGHRA, CDR2 YSYEKL. V lost 1 base and J 4 bases, leaving 11 bases between the germline ends. DNA of the CDR3: TGCGCCAGCAGCCAAGTTGCTAGCGCGTACGAGCAGTACTTC. Translating gives CASSQVASAYEQYF.

This clone appeared once. The J gene is TRBJ2-7, the V gene TRBV11-2; unclear D gene. The CDR3 has 12 residues. V lost 5 bases and J lost 3, with 8 bases in between. The germline V gene has CDR1 SGHAT and CDR2 FQNNGV. CDR3 sequence (DNA): TGTGCCAGCAGCGCCCTTAGCTACGAGCAGTACTTC. It is translated as CASSALSYEQYF.

V and J are TRBV5-6 and TRBJ1-5, with TRBD1 as a possible D gene (6 bases). Germline V gene lookup returns CDR1 SGHDT and CDR2 YYEEEE. Trimming cost V 3 bases and J 6 bases, with 13 bases left between them. The CDR3 is 14 amino acids. The CDR3 protein is CASSSNRDTQPQHF. DNA of the CDR3: TGTGCCAGCAGCTCTAACCGGGACACTCAGCCCCAGCATTTT.

The sample holds one count of this clone. The chain is built from TRBV10-2 and TRBJ1-5; tentative D call: TRBD1 (5 bases). The V gene's germline CDR1 is WSHSY and CDR2 SAAADI. V was trimmed by 2 bases and J by 8 bases, leaving 13 bases between them. The CDR3 loop spans 14 amino acids. CDR3 loop: CASSEAGTPEPQHF. CDR3 sequence (DNA): TGCGCCAGCAGTGAGGCGGGGACCCCAGAGCCCCAGCATTTT.

This sequence joins TRBV7-8 and TRBJ2-1, with 9 bases identical to TRBD2. Germline CDR1 and CDR2: SGHVS and FQNEAQ. The CDR3 sequence is 16 residues long. Germline trimming cut 0 bases from V and 10 bases from J; bases unmatched to any gene: 10. CDR3 in DNA: TGTGCCAGCAGCTTAGCGCCGGTCGGGCTAGCGGGAGAGCAGTTCTTC. Protein: CASSLAPVGLAGEQFF.

The sample holds one count of this clone. The J gene is TRBJ2-7, the V gene TRBV7-8; 8 bases map to TRBD2. The ends lost 3 bases at V and 2 bases at J; junction bases unmatched: 3. The CDR3 totals 14 residues. Germline CDR1 SGHVS, CDR2 FQNEAQ. The CDR3 nucleotides read TGTGCCAGCAGCTTGCGGGAGGTTCCCTACGAGCAGTACTTC. Protein sequence: CASSLREVPYEQYF.

The chain employs TRBV9 and TRBJ2-1; 7 positions match TRBD2. This CDR3 is 14 amino acids long. The V gene's germline CDR1 is SGDLS and CDR2 YYNGEE. V gave up 7 bases and J gave up 4 bases; unmatched junction bases: 8. CDR3 protein: CASSGVSGYNEQFF. The CDR3 DNA is TGTGCCAGCTCCGGAGTTAGCGGGTACAATGAGCAGTTCTTC.

The rearrangement links TRBV7-9 to TRBJ2-5; tentative D call: TRBD1 (7 bases). The CDR3 totals 16 residues. Trimming removed 1 base at V and 1 base at J, with 13 bases between. Germline V CDR1 and CDR2: SEHNR, FQNEAQ (reference sequence). The CDR3 nucleotides read TGTGCCAGCAGCTTAGGCGGGACAGATGGCCAAGAGACCCAGTACTTC. Its translation is CASSLGGTDGQETQYF.

With regard to this clone: In the same sample, other DNA sequences code for this CDR3. V and J are TRBV11-2 and TRBJ1-1; D not certain. Germline V lookup: CDR1 SGHAT, CDR2 FQNNGV. This CDR3 is built from 13 residues. V was trimmed by 4 bases and J by 0 bases, leaving 6 bases between them. The DNA of the CDR3 is TGTGCCAGCAGCTCTTTTTTGAACACTGAAGCTTTCTTT. It codes for CASSSFLNTEAFF.

This chain links TRBV5-6 with TRBJ2-7; no firm D call. Germline V gene data show CDR1 as SGHDT and CDR2 as YYEEEE. The CDR3 is 18 residues long. Deletions cut 0 bases from V and 4 bases from J, with 23 bases between. The CDR3 loop is CASSLAMGLDLLSYEQYF. CDR3 in DNA: TGTGCCAGCAGCTTGGCTATGGGCCTCGACCTACTTTCATACGAGCAGTACTTC.

The chain combines TRBV19 with TRBJ2-7; TRBD1 aligns across 9 bases. The CDR3 is 15 residues long. Losses at the gene ends were 5 bases for V and 3 bases for J; bases not matched to a gene: 8. Germline CDR1 and CDR2: LNHDA and SQIVND (reference sequence). CDR3 sequence (DNA): TGTGCCAGTAGTCTGCTGACAGGGGGGTACTACGAGCAGTACTTC. This gives the protein CASSLLTGGYYEQYF.

As regards this clone: The same CDR3 is also encoded by other DNA sequences in this sample. CDR3 residues: CASSLVQETQYF. The DNA of the CDR3 is TGTGCCAGCAGCTTAGTTCAAGAGACCCAGTACTTC. The V and J genes are TRBV11-2 and TRBJ2-5; D call uncertain. CDR1 is SGHAT and CDR2 is FQNNGV in the germline V gene. This CDR3 comprises 12 residues. Between the trimmed V and J ends, which lost 1 base and 2 bases, there was a span of 2 bases.

This chain connects TRBV6-4 to TRBJ2-5, with TRBD2 matching 7 bases. The germline gives CDR1 MRHNA, CDR2 SNTAGT. J lost 2 bases, V lost 8 bases, and 5 bases had no gene match. The CDR3 sequence is 13 residues long. The CDR3 loop is CASFGTTQETQYF. The CDR3 DNA reads TGTGCCAGCTTCGGGACTACACAAGAGACCCAGTACTTC.

The genes are TRBV4-1 and TRBJ2-3, with unresolved D. The CDR3 spans 15 residues. Trimming removed 5 bases at V and 3 bases at J, with 15 bases between. Germline-derived CDR1 and CDR2 are MGHRA and YSYEKL. This chain's CDR3 is CASSTGIMVTDTQYF. CDR3 DNA sequence: TGCGCCAGCAGCACGGGTATTATGGTAACAGATACGCAGTATTTT.

This clone occurred once. This chain joins TRBV5-1 and TRBJ2-7, with 7 bases aligning to TRBD1. CDR3 size: 15 residues. The germline CDR1 and CDR2 sequences are SGHRS and YFSETQ. V gave up 6 bases and J gave up 0 bases; unmatched junction bases: 9. The DNA for the CDR3 is TGCGCCAGCAACCAGTGGGACAGCCTCTCCTACGAGCAGTACTTC. Its protein product is CASNQWDSLSYEQYF.